These 21 T cell receptor beta chains were all obtained from the same sample, sequenced in a study of shared clonotypes between healthy human individuals. Libraries were prepared by immunoSEQ multiplex PCR; TCRdb keeps only in-frame clonotypes and omits some of them. The sample includes roughly 1.5 million clones, around 98% of them seen just once. The specimen was naive CD4+ T cells sorted from blood. Regarding subset: CD45RA+ positively selected. These receptors were obtained from a man between 25 and 39 years old in good health.

The rearrangement joins TRBV7-6 to TRBJ1-2, with 8 bases lining up with TRBD1. Germline CDR1 is SGHVS and CDR2 is FNYEAQ. The J segment lost 8 bases and the V segment lost 5 bases, leaving 10 bases of the junction unmatched. This CDR3 contains 14 residues. In nucleotides, the CDR3 is TGTGCCAGCAGCCCCTCTGGGACAGGCGGCGGCTACACCTTC. This codes for CASSPSGTGGGYTF.

The CDR3 loop reads CASSSWTGGAHNEQFF. The CDR3 bases are TGTGCCAGCAGCTCCTGGACAGGGGGCGCACACAATGAGCAGTTCTTC. The gene calls are TRBV27 and TRBJ2-1; 11 bases fit TRBD1. The germline V gene has CDR1 MNHEY and CDR2 SMNVEV (reference sequence). V shed 6 bases and J 5 bases; nucleotides not matched to a gene: 9. The CDR3 is 16 residues long.

The CDR3 DNA sequence: TGTGCCAGCAGCTTTGACAGTAATCGGGCCCTCGTGCAGTACTTC. Protein sequence: CASSFDSNRALVQYF. The chain uses TRBV5-4 and TRBJ2-7, with D maybe TRBD1 (5 bases). This CDR3 contains 15 residues. V was pared by 2 bases and J by 9 bases, with 21 bases between. CDR1 is SGHNT and CDR2 is YYREEE in the germline V gene (reference sequence).

V and J are TRBV2 and TRBJ1-3, with 7 nucleotides matching TRBD1. Losses at the gene ends were 3 bases for V and 2 bases for J; bases not matched to a gene: 19. The germline V gene encodes CDR1 SNHLY and CDR2 FYNNEI. The length of the CDR3 is 20 residues. CDR3 protein: CASSESERRQGMRAGNTIYF. As DNA, the CDR3 is TGTGCCAGCAGTGAGTCCGAGCGTCGACAGGGTATGCGAGCTGGAAACACCATATATTTT.

The rearrangement joins TRBV14 to TRBJ2-3, with TRBD2 matching 7 bases. V dropped 3 bases and J dropped 0; count of bases not matched to a gene: 6. The germline CDR1 and CDR2 sequences are SGHDN and FVKESK. The CDR3 consists of 16 residues. Here the CDR3 reads CASSQSSGLSTDTQYF. The CDR3 region has the DNA TGTGCCAGCAGCCAGTCTAGCGGACTTAGCACAGATACGCAGTATTTT.

J is TRBJ2-3 and V is TRBV25-1; D possibly uses TRBD1 or TRBD2 (5 bases each). Germline CDR1 MGHDK, CDR2 SYGVNS. Trimming removed 7 bases at V and 5 bases at J, with 13 bases between. CDR3 length: 13 residues. In DNA form, the CDR3 reads TGTGCCAGCAAGAGGGGCCATCAAGATACGCAGTATTTT. Residues: CASKRGHQDTQYF.

The V gene is TRBV15, the J gene TRBJ1-4; D perhaps matches TRBD1 (5 bases). There are 17 residues in the CDR3. The V end lost 3 bases, the J end lost 7 bases, and 21 bases lay between the germline ends. The germline CDR1 and CDR2 sequences are LNHNV and YYDKDF (reference sequence). The CDR3 region is CATSRGGFGSNPEKLFF. CDR3 in DNA: TGTGCCACCAGCAGGGGGGGGTTTGGCTCAAACCCTGAAAAACTGTTTTTT.

The chain has TRBV28 and TRBJ2-2; the D is unclear. Germline V CDR1 and CDR2: MDHEN, SYDVKM. Trimming left V 8 bases short and J 4 bases short, with 11 bases between. The CDR3 length is 13 residues. The CDR3 sequence is CASFMSTTGELFF. In nucleotides, the CDR3 is TGTGCCAGCTTCATGTCCACCACCGGGGAGCTGTTTTTT. Based on the CDR3 plus reference TRBV28 and TRBJ2-2, the full variable domain is DVKVTQSSRYLVKRTGEKVFLECVQDMDHENMFWYRQDPGLGLRLIYFSYDVKMKEKGDIPEGYSVSREKKERFSLILESASTNQTSMYLCASFMSTTGELFFGEGSRLTVL.

This rearrangement joins TRBV5-6 to TRBJ1-2; D unresolved. The CDR3 totals 19 residues. The germline V gene has CDR1 SGHDT and CDR2 YYEEEE. The ends were cut back, 3 bases at V and 4 bases at J, with 28 bases in the middle. The CDR3 spells CASSSPIQLARDDVYGYTF. CDR3 DNA: TGTGCCAGCAGCTCACCCATCCAACTCGCTCGGGATGATGTCTATGGCTACACCTTC.

The chain recombines TRBV4-3 with TRBJ2-7; TRBD1 matches at 9 bases. Per the germline V gene, CDR1 is LGHNA and CDR2 is YSLEER. With 0 bases clipped from V and 7 bases from J, the junction kept 7 bases outside the gene matches. This CDR3 contains 15 residues. CDR3 sequence (DNA): TGCGCCAGCAGCCAAGAGGGGAACAGGGGGCTTGAGCAGTACTTC. This encodes CASSQEGNRGLEQYF.

The rearrangement uses TRBV11-2 and TRBJ2-1; D could derive from TRBD1 or TRBD2 (5 bases each). Deletions cut 5 bases from V and 6 bases from J, with 17 bases between. Germline V gives CDR1 SGHAT, CDR2 FQNNGV. This CDR3 contains 15 residues. In DNA form, the CDR3 reads TGTGCCAGCAGCCCGTCGGCTGTGGGGGTCAATGAGCAGTTCTTC. Translation gives CASSPSAVGVNEQFF.

A single count supports this clone. This sequence joins TRBV5-4 and TRBJ2-3, with D maybe TRBD1 (5 bases). The germline V gene has CDR1 SGHNT and CDR2 YYREEE (reference sequence). The CDR3 has 14 amino acids. V shed 0 bases and J shed 7 bases, with 12 bases lying between them. The CDR3, as DNA: TGTGCCAGCAGCTTGGAACCCCAGGGAAATACGCAGTATTTT. Translating it yields CASSLEPQGNTQYF.

This chain links TRBV7-8 with TRBJ2-2, with D hard to call. The CDR3 is 14 amino acids. The germline V gene has CDR1 SGHVS and CDR2 FQNEAQ. The V end was cut by 8 bases, the J end by 4 bases, with 14 bases between. The CDR3 here is CASGTGYRTGELFF. DNA for the CDR3: TGTGCCAGCGGCACCGGATACCGCACCGGGGAGCTGTTTTTT. Drawing the rest from reference TRBV7-8 and TRBJ2-2, the complete variable domain is GAGVSQSPRYKVAKRGQDVALRCDPISGHVSLFWYQQALGQGPEFLTYFQNEAQLDKSGLPSDRFFAERPEGSVSTLKIQRTQQEDSAVYLCASGTGYRTGELFFGEGSRLTVL.

The V gene is TRBV7-2, the J gene TRBJ1-5, with D possibly TRBD1 on 5 matching bases. Germline V gives CDR1 SGHTA, CDR2 FQGNSA. V dropped 4 bases and J dropped 9 bases, with 16 bases sitting between them. The CDR3 is 14 amino acids. The CDR3 reads CASSSTGTLGPQHF. Here the CDR3 DNA reads TGTGCCAGCAGCTCCACAGGCACCCTTGGGCCCCAGCATTTT.

CDR3 nucleotide sequence: TGTGCCAGTATACGACAGGGACAGGGTTCCGGGGAGCTGTTTTTT. Residues: CASIRQGQGSGELFF. This rearrangement joins TRBV6-1 to TRBJ2-2, with 9 bases aligning to TRBD1. Germline values: CDR1 MNHNS, CDR2 SASEGT. The CDR3 spans 15 residues. The J segment lost 6 bases and the V segment lost 9 bases, leaving 11 bases of the junction unmatched.

Only one count was recorded for this clone. A read error may produce the germline difference seen at one junction end. In DNA form, the CDR3 reads TGTGCCCCCCGGGACCCGACACGATTC. This translates into CAPRDPTRF. The J gene is TRBJ1-2, the V gene TRBV28; the D gene is possibly TRBD1 (5 bases). Germline assignment: CDR1 MDHEN and CDR2 SYDVKM. The CDR3 runs 9 residues.

The V gene is TRBV18, the J gene TRBJ2-3, with 9 nucleotides matching TRBD2. Germline CDR1 KGHSH, CDR2 LQKENI. There are 17 residues in the CDR3. Trimming removed 3 bases from V and 0 bases from J; junction bases left unmatched: 7. DNA of the CDR3: TGTGCCAGCTCACCTGCCCGACTAGCGGCTAGCACAGATACGCAGTATTTT. The encoded protein is CASSPARLAASTDTQYF.

This chain joins TRBV4-3 and TRBJ2-1, with 11 bases aligning to TRBD2. The CDR3 has 16 amino acids. Germline values: CDR1 LGHNA, CDR2 YSLEER. With V trimmed by 2 bases and J by 0 bases, 0 bases remained unmatched. DNA for the CDR3: TGCGCCAGCAGCCAAACTAGCGGGGGCTCCTACAATGAGCAGTTCTTC. Translating it yields CASSQTSGGSYNEQFF.

The rearrangement links TRBV28 to TRBJ2-7; the D is unclear. Germline-derived CDR1 and CDR2 are MDHEN and SYDVKM. The CDR3 covers 13 residues. Trimming shortened V by 4 bases and J by 3 bases, and 10 bases separated the two germline ends. CDR3 sequence reads: CASSSGLYYEQYF. In DNA, the CDR3 is TGTGCCAGCAGTTCCGGGCTATACTACGAGCAGTACTTC.

The chain has TRBV11-2 and TRBJ2-1, with D uncertain. Germline V gives CDR1 SGHAT, CDR2 FQNNGV. Between the trimmed V and J ends, which lost 4 bases and 6 bases, there was a span of 19 bases. The CDR3 sequence is 16 residues long. The CDR3 loop is CASSSPKAKPSNEQFF. CDR3 in DNA: TGTGCCAGCAGCTCCCCCAAAGCGAAACCCTCCAATGAGCAGTTCTTC.

The V and J genes are TRBV7-9 and TRBJ2-1; D is unresolved. V was pared by 5 bases and J by 12 bases, with 23 bases between. Germline V lookup: CDR1 SEHNR, CDR2 FQNEAQ (reference sequence). The CDR3 length is 15 residues. The CDR3 sequence is CASSADLVSNSRQFF. The CDR3 bases are TGTGCCAGCAGCGCGGACCTAGTGTCGAATAGCCGGCAGTTCTTC.